The present T cell receptor beta chain was sequenced within a study of shared clonotypes between healthy human individuals. General observations from the study: In the sorted subsets, rarefaction showed sequencing was incomplete despite large depth. Investigators collected only blood, and repertoires in tissues likely differ.

A remark on this clone: What it recognizes is unknown. Other DNA sequences in this specimen translate into the identical CDR3.

The CDR3 consists of 15 residues. The V gene's germline CDR1 is KGHSH and CDR2 LQKENI. V lost 2 bases, J lost 2 bases, and 3 bases stayed unmatched. Deep-level assay runs were performed. This table comes from immunoSEQ multiplex PCR, and its TCRdb copy is limited to in-frame clones, with some not included. This sample has around 1.4 million clones, with roughly 98.5% found just once. The TCR was taken from a man younger than 40 in good health. This sequence joins TRBV18 and TRBJ2-7; the match to TRBD2 covers 10 bases. The sample consisted of naive CD4+ T cells sorted from blood. As for subset: CD45RA+ positively selected. This CDR3 reads CASSPLAGGPYEQYF. CDR3 in DNA: TGTGCCAGCTCACCATTAGCGGGAGGACCCTACGAGCAGTACTTC.